The 26 T cell receptor beta chains below all came from one sample that was sequenced in a study of T-cell memory formation after mild COVID-19. MiXCR, run by TCRdb on the 5' RACE reads, gives a single entry per CDR3 protein. The data hold nearly 110,000 distinct CDR3 sequences, with about an eighth observed a single time. Sample: PBMCs or a T cell subset sorted from them (not recorded which). The receptors stem from a man aged 18 to 29 who had mild COVID-19 (a few samples of this study predate the infection). Cell type and time point are not known.

The chain uses TRBV27 and TRBJ1-1, with 7 nucleotides matching TRBD1. This CDR3 comprises 14 residues. J was trimmed by 0 bases and V by 6 bases; bases with no gene match: 4. CDR1 and CDR2 from the germline V gene are MNHEY and SMNVEV (reference sequence). CDR3 nucleotide sequence: TGTGCCAGCAGGGTGACAGGGATGAACACTGAAGCTTTCTTT. Encoded protein: CASRVTGMNTEAFF.

Worth noting for this clonotype: A much larger clone differs by one base, so this may be a read error. The rearrangement links TRBV5-1 to TRBJ2-3, with TRBD1 matching over 9 bases. The CDR3 is 14 amino acids. The V and J ends lost 8 bases and 4 bases, in that order; junction bases with no gene match: 8. Germline CDR1 reads SGHRS; CDR2 reads YFSETQ. CDR3 region: CARSTGTGPDTQYF. CDR3 in DNA: TGCGCCAGAAGCACTGGGACAGGGCCAGATACGCAGTATTTT.

The chain carries TRBV4-1 and TRBJ2-7; 10 bases map to TRBD1. The V and J ends lost 1 base and 7 bases, in that order; junction bases with no gene match: 7. CDR3 length equals 15 residues. The V gene's germline CDR1 is MGHRA and CDR2 YSYEKL. CDR3 amino acids: CASSQVGQGDWEQYF. The CDR3 DNA sequence: TGCGCCAGCAGCCAAGTCGGACAGGGGGATTGGGAGCAGTACTTC.

This clonotype was detected a few times. This rearrangement joins TRBV7-3 to TRBJ1-2; 8 nucleotides align to TRBD1. The CDR3 covers 16 residues. V lost 0 bases, J lost 1 base, and 4 bases stayed unmatched. Germline CDR1 is SGHTA and CDR2 is FQGTGA. The DNA for the CDR3 is TGTGCCAGCAGCTTAACGGCAGGGGGCGATAACTATGGCTACACCTTC. Residues: CASSLTAGGDNYGYTF.

The chain has TRBV9 and TRBJ2-1; no clear D. There are 15 residues in the CDR3. Germline loops: CDR1 SGDLS, CDR2 YYNGEE. Trimming pared 0 bases from V and 6 bases from J, leaving 13 bases between. The CDR3 here is CASSVVDSSGNEQFF. CDR3 DNA: TGTGCCAGCAGCGTAGTTGACTCATCAGGCAATGAGCAGTTCTTC.

This clonotype turned up a few times. The CDR3 region is CASSLGRGARHEQFF. In DNA form, the CDR3 reads TGCGCCAGCAGCTTGGGGCGGGGGGCCCGACACGAGCAGTTCTTC. The V call is TRBV5-1, the J call TRBJ2-1, with 8 bases fitting TRBD2. The length of the CDR3 is 15 residues. Germline CDR1 and CDR2: SGHRS and YFSETQ. Unmatched junction bases numbered 9, after V lost 0 bases and J lost 10 bases. Complete variable domain (other parts from reference TRBV5-1 and TRBJ2-1): KAGVTQTPRYLIKTRGQQVTLSCSPISGHRSVSWYQQTPGQGLQFLFEYFSETQRNKGNFPGRFSGRQFSNSRSEMNVSTLELGDSALYLCASSLGRGARHEQFFGPGTRLTVL.

The chain combines TRBV14 with TRBJ1-1; D might be TRBD1 (5 bases). The V end lost 3 bases, the J end lost 6 bases, and 11 bases lay between the germline ends. From germline, CDR1 is SGHDN and CDR2 FVKESK. The CDR3 is 13 amino acids. The CDR3 spells CASSQQSGPEAFF. CDR3 nucleotides: TGTGCCAGCAGCCAGCAATCAGGGCCTGAAGCTTTCTTT.

This clonotype has a handful of counts. The chain recombines TRBV12-3 or TRBV12-4 with TRBJ2-1; D is unresolved. The CDR3 is 13 amino acids. V lost 6 bases and J 4 bases, leaving 10 bases between the germline ends. The CDR3 DNA follows: TGTGCCAGCAGCTCAAGCCGATACAATGAGCAGTTCTTC. This codes for CASSSSRYNEQFF.

This clonotype has a handful of counts. The chain has TRBV5-1 and TRBJ2-5; the D gene is possibly TRBD2 (6 bases). CDR3 length equals 16 residues. Germline-derived CDR1 and CDR2 are SGHRS and YFSETQ. Trimming took off 3 bases at V and 4 bases at J, with 19 bases between the two ends. The CDR3 nucleotides read TGCGCCAGCAGCTCCGCTTCGGGGACTCCGGGAGAGACCCAGTACTTC. This codes for CASSSASGTPGETQYF.

The chain uses TRBV6-6 and TRBJ1-1, with D perhaps TRBD1 (5 bases). Germline CDR1 and CDR2: MNHNY and SVGAGI (reference sequence). V was cut by 6 bases and J by 0 bases, with 8 bases left in between. The CDR3 sequence is 13 residues long. The DNA of the CDR3 is TGTGCCAGCAGCACCAGGGTGAACACTGAAGCTTTCTTT. Protein sequence: CASSTRVNTEAFF.

The chain employs TRBV29-1 and TRBJ1-2; tentatively, D is TRBD1 (5 bases). The CDR3 has 12 amino acids. The V end was cut by 5 bases, the J end by 8 bases, with 15 bases between. From germline, CDR1 is SQVTM and CDR2 ANQGSEA. CDR3 nucleotides: TGCAGCGTTCCACTGGGACCCGTAGGCTACACCTTC. Residues: CSVPLGPVGYTF.

This clonotype was recorded many times. The chain has TRBV9 and TRBJ1-1; no clear D. The CDR3 runs to 12 residues. Between the trimmed V and J ends, which lost 3 bases and 3 bases, there was a span of 6 bases. Per germline, CDR1 SGDLS and CDR2 YYNGEE. In DNA form, the CDR3 reads TGTGCCAGCAGCGCCCTGCACACTGAAGCTTTCTTT. It codes for CASSALHTEAFF.

This clonotype turned up a few times. The rearrangement uses TRBV7-8 and TRBJ2-7; D tentatively fits TRBD1 or TRBD2 (6 bases each). V shed 2 bases and J shed 4 bases, with 9 bases lying between them. CDR3 length: 13 residues. CDR1 and CDR2 from the germline V gene are SGHVS and FQNEAQ. CDR3 DNA sequence: TGTGCCAGCAGCTTAAGAGGGGGGTACGAGCAGTACGTC. Protein product: CASSLRGGYEQYV.

The chain is built from TRBV9 and TRBJ2-2; D is unresolved. Germline lookup yields CDR1 SGDLS and CDR2 YYNGEE. V was shortened by 4 bases and J by 4 bases, with 8 bases between the two germline ends. The CDR3 consists of 13 residues. DNA of the CDR3: TGTGCCAGCAGCCCACTTCTCACCGGGGAGCTGTTTTTT. The encoded protein is CASSPLLTGELFF.

Only one count was recorded for this clonotype. The rearrangement links TRBV4-2 to TRBJ2-7; 9 positions match TRBD1. Germline lookup yields CDR1 LGHNA and CDR2 YNFKEQ. The V and J ends lost 0 bases and 2 bases, in that order; junction bases with no gene match: 5. The CDR3 contains 16 residues. CDR3 residues: CASSQEGTGNPYEQYF. The CDR3 DNA reads as TGTGCCAGCAGCCAAGAAGGGACAGGGAATCCCTACGAGCAGTACTTC.

The chain has TRBV25-1 and TRBJ2-7; D is uncertain. CDR3 length equals 13 residues. V shed 1 base and J shed 4 bases, with 8 bases lying between them. Germline CDR1 is MGHDK and CDR2 is SYGVNS. The CDR3 coding sequence is TGTGCCAGCAGTGAATTGGGGAAGTACGAGCAGTACTTC. Its translation: CASSELGKYEQYF.

The chain joins TRBV5-6 to TRBJ1-6; the D gene is possibly TRBD1 (6 bases). Germline V gene sequence: CDR1 SGHDT, CDR2 YYEEEE. The CDR3 length is 14 residues. The V and J ends lost 2 bases and 9 bases respectively, with 12 bases between them. The CDR3 DNA reads TGTGCCAGCAGCTTTGCAGGGGAGGGTTCACCCCTCCACTTT. Encoded protein: CASSFAGEGSPLHF.

Here the CDR3 DNA reads TGCGCCAGCAGCTTTATAGGGGGGACGGAGGGGAACATTCAGTACTTC. This gives the protein CASSFIGGTEGNIQYF. The rearrangement joins TRBV5-1 to TRBJ2-4; D may match TRBD1 or TRBD2 (6 bases each). Trimming took 2 bases from V and 7 from J, leaving 19 bases between them. Germline CDR1 reads SGHRS; CDR2 reads YFSETQ. The CDR3 loop spans 16 amino acids.

The V gene is TRBV6-4, the J gene TRBJ2-7; D is uncertain. This CDR3 spans 12 amino acids. The V gene's germline CDR1 is MRHNA and CDR2 SNTAGT. The germline V and J ends were trimmed by 2 bases and 2 bases, with 4 bases remaining between them. This CDR3 reads CASSDGTYEQYV. The DNA for the CDR3 is TGTGCCAGCAGTGACGGGACCTACGAGCAGTACGTC.

This chain links TRBV4-3 with TRBJ2-3; D is unresolved. Germline V lookup: CDR1 LGHNA, CDR2 YSLEER. This CDR3 is 15 amino acids long. V was trimmed by 4 bases and J by 0 bases, leaving 11 bases between them. CDR3 in amino acids: CASSPDASSTDTQYF. CDR3 coding DNA: TGCGCCAGCAGCCCCGACGCCTCTAGCACAGATACGCAGTATTTT.

This chain joins TRBV4-2 and TRBJ1-3; D is unresolved. CDR1 and CDR2 from the germline V gene are LGHNA and YNFKEQ. This CDR3 has 15 residues. V was pared by 0 bases and J by 0 bases, with 6 bases between. DNA of the CDR3: TGTGCCAGCAGCCAAGAGAGAGCCTCTGGAAACACCATATATTTT. Protein: CASSQERASGNTIYF.

This clonotype was detected only a few times. The chain links TRBV7-9 to TRBJ1-1; the D gene is possibly TRBD1 (6 bases). Germline V gives CDR1 SEHNR, CDR2 FQNEAQ (reference sequence). Trimming removed 7 bases at V and 7 bases at J, with 25 bases between. This CDR3 contains 16 residues. CDR3 coding DNA: TGTGCCAGCACCCCGATAGTCTCCGGGGGGCAAGTTGAAGCTTTCTTT. Its protein product is CASTPIVSGGQVEAFF.

This chain joins TRBV5-4 and TRBJ2-3; perhaps D is TRBD1 or TRBD2 (5 bases each). Germline V CDR1 and CDR2: SGHNT, YYREEE (reference sequence). Trimming left V 0 bases short and J 3 bases short, with 8 bases between. The length of the CDR3 is 14 residues. CDR3 protein: CASSLGGRTDTQYF. Written as DNA, the CDR3 is TGTGCCAGCAGCTTGGGGGGACGTACAGATACGCAGTATTTT.

This clonotype appeared a few times. The CDR3 DNA is TGTGCCAGCAGCTTTGTTAAGGGCGGCCAAGAGACCCAGTACTTC. Its protein product is CASSFVKGGQETQYF. The chain joins TRBV7-9 to TRBJ2-5; no clear D. This CDR3 has 15 amino acids. Germline V gene lookup returns CDR1 SEHNR and CDR2 FQNEAQ (reference sequence). Trimming cost V 3 bases and J 1 base, with 12 bases left between them. Together with reference TRBV7-9 and TRBJ2-5, the CDR3 gives the full variable domain: DTGVSQNPRHKITKRGQNVTFRCDPISEHNRLYWYRQTLGQGPEFLTYFQNEAQLEKSRLLSDRFSAERPKGSFSTLEIQRTEQGDSAMYLCASSFVKGGQETQYFGPGTRLLVL.

This clonotype was recorded at least ten times. J is TRBJ2-5 and V is TRBV11-2; D is possibly TRBD2 (6 bases). CDR1 and CDR2 from the germline V gene are SGHAT and FQNNGV. The CDR3 consists of 11 residues. With 10 bases removed from V and 5 bases from J, the gap between germline ends came to 11 bases. The CDR3 sequence: CAIRRGETQYF. The CDR3 nucleotides are TGTGCCATCCGGAGGGGCGAGACCCAGTACTTC.

The V gene is TRBV7-9, the J gene TRBJ1-1; TRBD1 matches at 8 bases. CDR3 length: 15 amino acids. Germline-derived CDR1 and CDR2 are SEHNR and FQNEAQ (reference sequence). Germline trimming cut 1 base from V and 5 bases from J; bases unmatched to any gene: 6. The CDR3 DNA reads as TGTGCCAGCAGCTTAGTTGGCAGGGGGCCTACTGAAGCTTTCTTT. Translated: CASSLVGRGPTEAFF.